This T cell receptor beta chain was captured by sequencing in a study of blood T cells in healthy people across ages. Trimming pared 4 bases from V and 5 bases from J, leaving 13 bases between. In germline, CDR1 is SGHTA, CDR2 FQGNSA. The CDR3 is 14 amino acids. Findings and caveats of the study: Age brought a roughly linear fall in TCR beta diversity measured per million T cells. The study found more naive CD4+ cells and higher diversity in long-lived than aged donors.

Samples had at least 7 million PBMCs isolated from them. Primed by a sample-barcoded 5' primer and a J-beta primer mix, a second PCR proceeded for about 6 to 11 cycles. TCRdb itself ran the 5' RACE reads through MiXCR, one entry per CDR3 protein. The table lists about 1.1 million distinct CDR3 sequences, 35% to 45% of them singletons. Worth noting for this clonotype: Antigen unknown.

The chain has TRBV7-2 and TRBJ2-3, with TRBD1 as a possible D gene (6 bases). This receptor was obtained from a man between 18 and 29 years old in good health. Sequenced input: blood. The CDR3 coding sequence is TGTGCCAGCAGCTATGGGACACCCGTAGATACGCAGTATTTT. This gives the protein CASSYGTPVDTQYF.